This T cell receptor beta chain was captured by sequencing in a study of shared clonotypes between healthy human individuals. Per the germline V gene, CDR1 is LNHDA and CDR2 is SQIVND (reference sequence). V gave up 3 bases and J gave up 5 bases; unmatched junction bases: 12. The CDR3 has 16 amino acids. Sequenced by immunoSEQ multiplex PCR; TCRdb stores in-frame clones only, minus some. The sample shows some 1,600,000 clones, around 98% of them seen only once. This chain joins TRBV19 and TRBJ1-2, with TRBD1 matching 7 bases. The receptor was isolated from a man younger than 45 in good health. Sequencing input: naive CD4+ T cells sorted from blood. Described subset: CD45RA+ positively selected. CDR3 nucleotides: TGTGCCAGTAGTATTGGACAGGTTCGAGACGGTTATGGCTACACCTTC. The encoded protein is CASSIGQVRDGYGYTF.